The 9 T cell receptor beta chains listed next were all sequenced from one sample in a study of blood T cell repertoires in COVID-19. Method: immunoSEQ multiplex PCR; TCRdb's copy keeps in-frame clones and lacks some. The table shows around 300,000 clones, with under 90% occurring only once. Sequenced: PBMCs or T cells enriched from blood (not recorded which). These receptors came from a woman in her thirties or forties who had recovered from COVID-19.

The chain is built from TRBV5-1 and TRBJ1-5; 8 bases line up with TRBD1. V lost 0 bases to trimming and J lost 6 bases; unmatched junction nucleotides: 8. Germline-derived CDR1 and CDR2 are SGHRS and YFSETQ. The CDR3 covers 16 residues. In DNA, the CDR3 is TGCGCCAGCAGCTTGGGTGGACAGGGTAATAGTCAGCCCCAGCATTTT. It specifies CASSLGGQGNSQPQHF.

This chain uses TRBV27 with TRBJ1-1; 7 bases line up with TRBD1. The CDR3 length is 15 residues. J was trimmed by 0 bases and V by 5 bases; bases with no gene match: 6. Germline CDR1 MNHEY, CDR2 SMNVEV (reference sequence). The CDR3 DNA reads TGTGCCAGCAGTCAGTGGGGGACAGTGAACACTGAAGCTTTCTTT. This gives the protein CASSQWGTVNTEAFF.

The J gene is TRBJ2-5, the V gene TRBV5-1; TRBD1 aligns across 9 bases. There are 14 residues in the CDR3. Germline CDR1 reads SGHRS; CDR2 reads YFSETQ. The J segment lost 2 bases and the V segment lost 7 bases, leaving 6 bases of the junction unmatched. CDR3 protein: CASARDRAQETQYF. CDR3 in DNA: TGCGCCAGCGCCCGGGACAGGGCACAAGAGACCCAGTACTTC.

V and J are TRBV5-1 and TRBJ1-6, with TRBD1 matching over 10 bases. The CDR3 has 17 residues. Germline CDR1 SGHRS, CDR2 YFSETQ. The V and J ends lost 0 bases and 10 bases, in that order; junction bases with no gene match: 10. CDR3 in amino acids: CASSLVVGDRGGSPLHF. In nucleotides, the CDR3 is TGCGCCAGCAGCTTGGTGGTAGGGGACAGGGGAGGATCACCCCTCCACTTT.

In this sample, this clone turned up once. This chain uses TRBV6-5 with TRBJ1-3; weak D call: TRBD1 (5 bases). This CDR3 is 15 amino acids long. V was pared by 7 bases and J by 4 bases, with 17 bases between. Germline V lookup: CDR1 MNHEY, CDR2 SVGAGI. The DNA for the CDR3 is TGTGCCAGCACCCCCCGAGCAGGGCCCGGAAACACCATATATTTT. It specifies CASTPRAGPGNTIYF.

This chain connects TRBV30 to TRBJ1-2, with D tentatively TRBD1 (5 bases). CDR1 is GTSNPN, CDR2 SVGIG, per germline (reference sequence). CDR3 length: 13 amino acids. Trimming shortened V by 7 bases and J by 2 bases, and 14 bases separated the two germline ends. CDR3 loop: CAYRRGTNYGYTF. In DNA, the CDR3 is TGTGCCTACCGACGGGGGACCAACTATGGCTACACCTTC.

This chain links TRBV7-9 with TRBJ2-7; the match to TRBD1 covers 8 bases. The germline V gene encodes CDR1 SEHNR and CDR2 FQNEAQ (reference sequence). This CDR3 has 15 residues. Losses at the gene ends were 4 bases for V and 5 bases for J; bases not matched to a gene: 10. As DNA, the CDR3 is TGTGCCAGCAGCTCTCTAGGACAGGGACTCGACGAGCAGTACTTC. This translates into CASSSLGQGLDEQYF.

The rearrangement links TRBV7-3 to TRBJ2-1; 10 nucleotides line up with TRBD2. The junction had 8 bases not matched to a gene; V was cut back by 5 bases and J by 7 bases. The CDR3 is 15 residues long. Germline CDR1 reads SGHTA; CDR2 reads FQGTGA. The CDR3 DNA reads as TGTGCCAGCAGCGCAGGACTAGCGGACTTAAATGAGCAGTTCTTC. Its protein product is CASSAGLADLNEQFF.

The V call is TRBV5-4, the J call TRBJ1-1, with a possible D match to TRBD1 (6 bases). The CDR3 covers 16 residues. V lost 1 base, J lost 5 bases, and 18 bases lay in between. The germline CDR1 and CDR2 sequences are SGHNT and YYREEE (reference sequence). The CDR3, as DNA: TGTGCCAGCAGCTTGTGGATCGACAGGCGTGGGACTGAAGCTTTCTTT. Translating gives CASSLWIDRRGTEAFF.